What follows is one TCR beta chain and its context. As yet, its antigen is unknown. Germline loops: CDR1 LNHDA, CDR2 SQIVND (reference sequence). The CDR3 is made up of 17 amino acids. The germline V and J ends were trimmed by 5 bases and 1 base, with 19 bases remaining between them. This record comes from a study of T cell responses to AZD1222 COVID-19 vaccine. Findings and limits, study-wide: Recipients of AZD1222 seropositive at baseline numbered only 5 or 6. The study reported that nearly half of spike-specific TCRs target unmutated variant regions.

The method was immunoSEQ multiplex PCR; TCRdb's version includes in-frame clones alone and lacks a portion of them. The sample includes about 120,000 clones, 80% to 90% of them seen just once. Material: peripheral blood, obtained on day 0 of AZD1222 vaccination. V usage is TRBV19 and J usage is TRBJ2-3, with D possibly TRBD2 on 5 matching bases. This clonotype originated in an adult in good health. The CDR3 loop is CASSARLGGLGTDTQYF. In DNA, the CDR3 is TGTGCCAGTAGTGCCCGTTTAGGCGGGCTAGGCACAGATACGCAGTATTTT.